This T cell receptor (beta chain) was documented in a study of post-analysis software for immune sequencing data. About the study: Relapsing-remitting, secondary progressive and progressive-relapsing courses of multiple sclerosis were included. General study results and limits: Compared against controls, patients with multiple sclerosis displayed significantly lower normalized Chao1 diversity. About 5 TRBV segments (TRBV5-6, TRBV5-1 and TRBV20-1 among them) occurred more frequently in patients than in controls.

About this clonotype: No antigen is known for it.

Per the germline V gene, CDR1 is DFQATT and CDR2 is SNEGSKA (reference sequence). The V end lost 3 bases, the J end lost 4 bases, and 8 bases lay between the germline ends. The CDR3 has 12 amino acids. Included in the TCR beta cDNA libraries were unique molecular identifiers. TCRdb reprocessed the PCR reads with MiXCR, giving one entry per CDR3 protein. The table lists some 690,000 distinct CDR3 sequences, 25% to 30% of them singletons. The sequenced material came from blood. The chain has TRBV20-1 and TRBJ2-3, with unresolved D. This TCR derives from a girl aged 5-17 years with multiple sclerosis. CDR3 region: CSARDVADTQYF. The DNA for the CDR3 is TGCAGTGCTAGGGACGTCGCAGATACGCAGTATTTT.